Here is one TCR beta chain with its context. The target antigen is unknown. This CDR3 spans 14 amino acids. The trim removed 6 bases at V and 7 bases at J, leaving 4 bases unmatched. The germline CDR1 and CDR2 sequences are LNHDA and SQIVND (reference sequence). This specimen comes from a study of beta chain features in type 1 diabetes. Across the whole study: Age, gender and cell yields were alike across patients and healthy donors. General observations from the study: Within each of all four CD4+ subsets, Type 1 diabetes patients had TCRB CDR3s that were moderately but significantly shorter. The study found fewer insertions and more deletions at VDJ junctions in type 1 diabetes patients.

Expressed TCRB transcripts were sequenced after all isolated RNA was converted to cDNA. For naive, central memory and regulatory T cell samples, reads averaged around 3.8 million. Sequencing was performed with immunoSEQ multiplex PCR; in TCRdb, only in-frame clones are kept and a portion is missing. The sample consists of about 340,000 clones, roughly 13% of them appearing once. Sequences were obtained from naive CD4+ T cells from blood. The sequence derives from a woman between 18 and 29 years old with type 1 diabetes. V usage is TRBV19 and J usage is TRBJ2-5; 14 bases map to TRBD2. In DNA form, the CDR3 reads TGTGCCAGTAGCAGACTAGCGGGAGGGCGGACCCAGTACTTC. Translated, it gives CASSRLAGGRTQYF.